This is a list of T cell receptor beta chains from one sample in a study of blood T cells in healthy people across ages. MiXCR was run by TCRdb on the 5' RACE reads, yielding one entry per CDR3 protein. The repertoire consists of some 1.7 million distinct CDR3 sequences, with roughly 28% occurring once and the leading ten covering over 7%. Sequencing was performed on blood. The receptors stem from a woman younger than 45 in good health. Each CDR3 is given with its conserved first and last residue.

V: TRBV18
CDR3: CASSGNGGGAQPQHF

V: TRBV3-1
CDR3: CASSQDVALRAQYF

V: TRBV7-9
CDR3: CASSHQSSGGIGEQFF

V: TRBV25-1
CDR3: CASSADRLKNEKLFF

V: TRBV30
CDR3: CALLEVEETQYF

V: TRBV6-1
CDR3: CASSEEPGQAASGANVLTF

V: TRBV10-2
CDR3: CASSEKVGRLAGGEQFF

V: TRBV12-3/TRBV12-4
CDR3: CASSFVIAGGADTQYF

V: TRBV3-1
CDR3: CASSTGVLDEQFF

V: TRBV7-9
CDR3: CASTDGTSANEQFF

V: TRBV7-2
CDR3: CAGGTASGANVLTF

V: TRBV20-1
CDR3: CSARGKWNEQFF

V: TRBV14
CDR3: CASSPRDVNIQYF

V: TRBV20-1
CDR3: CSAASGRAVTGELFF

V: TRBV20-1
CDR3: CSAKLTSGPYNEQFF